This T cell receptor beta chain appears in the sequencing data of a study of cytomegalovirus exposure and HLA in healthy donors. Study-wide points: According to a subsequent analysis, TCR clusters from the first cohort were inclined to appear together in the 110 or so validation repertoires. The study listed some 160 cytomegalovirus-associated TCR beta chains. Usually a TCR sequence was rare, but some public TCRs were found in many donors.

Donors were drawn from the roughly 110-subject validation cohort, separate from the approximately 680-subject first cohort. A remark on this clone: Its antigen is currently unknown.

This CDR3 has 15 residues. Germline CDR1 and CDR2: MNHEY and SMNVEV (reference sequence). V lost 3 bases, J lost 2 bases, and 13 bases lay in between. Clones were sequenced by immunoSEQ multiplex PCR, and TCRdb holds only the in-frame ones, with some missing. The data contain about 240,000 clones, about 90% of them seen just once; the ten biggest clones take up 0.95% to 1.5%. The sample consisted of PBMCs. V gene TRBV27 combines with J gene TRBJ1-1, with D perhaps TRBD1 (5 bases). This receptor was obtained from a young woman in good health and CMV-seropositive. The CDR3: CASSFAATGNTEAFF. For the CDR3, the DNA is TGTGCCAGCAGTTTCGCCGCCACAGGAAACACTGAAGCTTTCTTT.